The present T cell receptor (beta chain) was sequenced within a study of control samples from healthy donors and cancer patients. This table comes from immunoSEQ multiplex PCR, and its TCRdb copy is limited to in-frame clones, with some not included. The sample carries 40,000 to 60,000 clones, 88% recorded once. V lost 3 bases to trimming and J lost 13 bases, with 13 bases between them. The germline CDR1 and CDR2 sequences are KGHSH and LQKENI. This CDR3 contains 13 residues. This clone was detected only once. The TCR comes from a man aged 45-60 years with head and neck cancer. The sequenced material came from PBMCs. V is TRBV18 and J is TRBJ1-6; tentatively, D is TRBD1 (6 bases). Here the CDR3 DNA reads TGTGCCAGCTCACCTACGGACAGTCTGCCCCTCCACTTT. Amino acids: CASSPTDSLPLHF.